Following are 15 T cell receptor beta chains from one sample sequenced in a study of sequential checkpoint blockade in melanoma. The protocol was immunoSEQ multiplex PCR, while the TCRdb copy is restricted to in-frame clones and leaves out a portion. This sample yields fewer than 25,000 clones, of which over 80% are seen a single time; 27% belongs to the top ten. The treatment denotes: randomized to nivolumab then ipilimumab (arm A) or the reverse (arm B). Sequences were derived from CD8+ T cells sorted from blood (inferred from file names), sampled from a patient given nivolumab and ipilimumab in sequence. These receptors were obtained from a human donor with melanoma.

This clone was seen a handful of times. The CDR3 sequence: CASSQVFPNTGELFF. The CDR3 DNA is TGCGCCAGCAGCCAAGTCTTCCCGAACACCGGGGAGCTGTTTTTT. The J gene is TRBJ2-2, the V gene TRBV4-1; unclear D gene. V lost 1 base, J lost 0 bases, and 6 bases lay in between. In germline, CDR1 is MGHRA, CDR2 YSYEKL. This CDR3 is built from 15 residues.

The CDR3, as DNA: TGTGCCAGCAGCCCTCAACAGGCCCCCGGCGGTTTCAATCAGCCCCAGCATTTT. It is translated as CASSPQQAPGGFNQPQHF. The genes are TRBV4-2 and TRBJ1-5, with TRBD1 as a possible D gene (5 bases). The CDR3 loop spans 18 amino acids. The ends were cut back, 4 bases at V and 3 bases at J, with 22 bases in the middle. Germline V gene data show CDR1 as LGHNA and CDR2 as YNFKEQ.

CDR3 sequence: CASLLAGDGNEQFF. As DNA, the CDR3 is TGTGCCAGTCTTCTAGCGGGAGATGGCAATGAGCAGTTCTTC. This chain connects TRBV19 to TRBJ2-1, with 10 bases fitting TRBD2. The germline gives CDR1 LNHDA, CDR2 SQIVND (reference sequence). This CDR3 has 14 residues. V lost 8 bases to trimming and J lost 6 bases; unmatched junction nucleotides: 7.

This sequence joins TRBV19 and TRBJ2-7; 9 bases fit TRBD1. The CDR3 is made up of 15 amino acids. Germline lookup yields CDR1 LNHDA and CDR2 SQIVND (reference sequence). Trimming removed 6 bases from V and 3 bases from J; junction bases left unmatched: 9. CDR3 residues: CASSDLGTGIYEQYF. DNA for the CDR3: TGTGCCAGTAGCGACCTCGGGACAGGGATCTACGAGCAGTACTTC.

As DNA, the CDR3 is TGTGCCAGCAGCCCCCGGACTGCCCGGAGCTCCTACAATGAGCAGTTCTTC. It encodes CASSPRTARSSYNEQFF. The chain carries TRBV9 and TRBJ2-1; perhaps TRBD2 as D (5 bases). Trimming took off 4 bases at V and 0 bases at J, with 17 bases between the two ends. Germline assignment: CDR1 SGDLS and CDR2 YYNGEE. There are 17 residues in the CDR3.

The chain has TRBV27 and TRBJ1-5; 9 positions match TRBD1. Germline lookup yields CDR1 MNHEY and CDR2 SMNVEV (reference sequence). The CDR3 consists of 15 residues. The ends lost 6 bases at V and 4 bases at J; junction bases unmatched: 7. This CDR3 is CASSPGTGLNQPQHF. The DNA for the CDR3 is TGTGCCAGCAGCCCCGGGACAGGGCTTAATCAGCCCCAGCATTTT.

This chain uses TRBV19 with TRBJ2-7, with D uncertain. The CDR3 has 15 amino acids. Germline V lookup: CDR1 LNHDA, CDR2 SQIVND (reference sequence). The V end was cut by 5 bases, the J end by 2 bases, with 16 bases between. The DNA of the CDR3 is TGTGCCAGTAGTCGTGTACCAGGTTTAACCTACGAGCAGTACTTC. As protein: CASSRVPGLTYEQYF.

CDR3 sequence: CAISEESGFYEQYF. The CDR3 bases are TGTGCCATCAGTGAGGAATCAGGATTCTACGAGCAGTACTTC. The rearrangement links TRBV10-3 to TRBJ2-7, with unresolved D. The CDR3 is 14 amino acids. The V end lost 2 bases, the J end lost 3 bases, and 11 bases lay between the germline ends. Germline loops: CDR1 ENHRY, CDR2 SYGVKD.

The genes are TRBV11-3 and TRBJ2-5; 8 nucleotides line up with TRBD2. Germline values: CDR1 SGHNT, CDR2 YENEEA. CDR3 size: 17 residues. Trimming cost V 5 bases and J 1 base; bases outside gene matches: 12. DNA for the CDR3: TGTGCCAGCAGCCCCGGACTAGCCCGGGGCTTCCAAGAGACCCAGTACTTC. Protein sequence: CASSPGLARGFQETQYF.

Only one count was recorded for this clone. The rearrangement joins TRBV7-6 to TRBJ2-3; 8 bases align to TRBD2. The CDR3 sequence is 15 residues long. The J segment lost 0 bases and the V segment lost 7 bases, leaving 6 bases of the junction unmatched. From germline, CDR1 is SGHVS and CDR2 FNYEAQ. The CDR3, as DNA: TGTGCCAGCAAAGAGCGGGAGACTAGCACAGATACGCAGTATTTT. Translated: CASKERETSTDTQYF.

This clone was picked up a small number of times. This chain joins TRBV6-6 and TRBJ1-2; 8 nucleotides agree with TRBD1. The J segment lost 0 bases and the V segment lost 5 bases, leaving 2 bases of the junction unmatched. Per the germline V gene, CDR1 is MNHNY and CDR2 is SVGAGI (reference sequence). CDR3 length: 14 residues. The CDR3 DNA reads as TGTGCCAGCAGTCCAGGGGGCTCTAACTATGGCTACACCTTC. Amino acids: CASSPGGSNYGYTF.

The chain joins TRBV29-1 to TRBJ2-2, with TRBD1 matching over 7 bases. CDR3 length equals 12 residues. Germline trimming cut 5 bases from V and 7 bases from J; bases unmatched to any gene: 4. CDR1 SQVTM and CDR2 ANQGSEA come from the germline V gene. The CDR3 sequence: CSVLQGSGELFF. CDR3 coding DNA: TGCAGCGTTCTACAGGGGAGCGGGGAGCTGTTTTTT.

The rearrangement uses TRBV4-1 and TRBJ2-1; maybe TRBD2 (5 bases). V was cut by 4 bases and J by 5 bases, with 12 bases left in between. CDR3 length equals 14 residues. Germline V CDR1 and CDR2: MGHRA, YSYEKL. The CDR3 DNA reads as TGCGCCAGCAGCCTACGACGGGGAAACAATGAGCAGTTCTTC. Translated, it gives CASSLRRGNNEQFF.

V gene TRBV5-4 combines with J gene TRBJ2-5; TRBD1 aligns across 10 bases. Germline assignment: CDR1 SGHNT and CDR2 YYREEE (reference sequence). Trimming at V came to 4 bases and at J to 2 bases, leaving 14 bases not matched to a gene. The CDR3 consists of 18 residues. For the CDR3, the DNA is TGTGCCAGCAGCCGGCGGGACAGGGGCCGACAGGGGCAAGAGACCCAGTACTTC. It codes for CASSRRDRGRQGQETQYF.

The chain combines TRBV27 with TRBJ2-7; possibly TRBD1 for D (6 bases). The V gene's germline CDR1 is MNHEY and CDR2 SMNVEV (reference sequence). This CDR3 is 12 amino acids long. Between the trimmed V and J ends, which lost 8 bases and 1 base, there was a span of 9 bases. CDR3 region: CASARGSYEQYF. The CDR3 DNA reads as TGTGCCAGCGCCAGGGGATCCTACGAGCAGTACTTC.